A selection of T cell receptor beta chains follows, all from one sample in a study of cytomegalovirus exposure and HLA in healthy donors. Profiled with immunoSEQ multiplex PCR; TCRdb holds only in-frame clones, not every one. The sample carries about 120,000 clones, 75% to 90% recorded once. Specimen: PBMCs. All receptors derive from a man aged 30 to 45 in good health and CMV-seronegative. CDR3s include the opening cysteine and the closing phenylalanine or tryptophan. D genes are given only for firm matches. Only some rows state a clone size, as once, few, many or a class for expanded clones.

D gene	clone size	J gene	V gene	CDR3 DNA	CDR3 protein
TRBD1	-	TRBJ1-3	TRBV30	TGTGCCTGGATAAAAAGGGGGACAGGTTTAGTTCCCTCCTCTGGAAACACCATATATTTT	CAWIKRGTGLVPSSGNTIYF
-	-	TRBJ2-6	TRBV27	TGTGCCAGCAGCCGAAAGATAGGCAGGGTAACCAGTGGGGCCAACGTCCTGACTTTC	CASSRKIGRVTSGANVLTF
TRBD1	few	TRBJ1-2	TRBV5-6	TGTGCCAGCAGCCCGGGACAGCTTGGCTACACCTTC	CASSPGQLGYTF
TRBD2	-	TRBJ2-1	TRBV19	TGTGCCAGTAGTATAGTGGGACTAGCGGGGGTCAAGGGGAATGAGCAGTTCTTC	CASSIVGLAGVKGNEQFF
-	-	TRBJ2-1	TRBV11-2	TGTGCCAGCAGCTTAGACGGGAGCCCAACCTACAATGAGCAGTTCTTC	CASSLDGSPTYNEQFF
-	-	TRBJ2-1	TRBV4-2	TGTGCCAGCAGCCCGCGGACCTCAGGAAGGGGGTTCTTC	CASSPRTSGRGFF
-	-	TRBJ2-5	TRBV5-1	TGCGCCAGCAGCCCCCCCGCAGGGGCAGTGGAGACCCAGTACTTC	CASSPPAGAVETQYF
TRBD2	-	TRBJ2-3	TRBV7-9	TGTGCCAGCAGCTTGGGGGAAAGACTAGCGAGGAGCACAGATACGCAGTATTTT	CASSLGERLARSTDTQYF
TRBD2	-	TRBJ2-2	TRBV4-3	TGCGCCAGCAGCCCCTACGGGACTAGCGGCACCGGGGAGCTGTTTTTT	CASSPYGTSGTGELFF
TRBD1	-	TRBJ2-1	TRBV28	TGTGCCAGCAGTTTGGGGACAGGGACGGGCTACCCACGATTCTTC	CASSLGTGTGYPRFF
-	few	TRBJ1-5	TRBV2	TGTGCTTGCGGGGAGGGCACGGATCAGCCCCAGCATTTT	CACGEGTDQPQHF
TRBD1	-	TRBJ1-6	TRBV25-1	TGTGCCAGCAGTTCACCAGGAGCAGGGGGGAATTCACCCCTCCACTTT	CASSSPGAGGNSPLHF